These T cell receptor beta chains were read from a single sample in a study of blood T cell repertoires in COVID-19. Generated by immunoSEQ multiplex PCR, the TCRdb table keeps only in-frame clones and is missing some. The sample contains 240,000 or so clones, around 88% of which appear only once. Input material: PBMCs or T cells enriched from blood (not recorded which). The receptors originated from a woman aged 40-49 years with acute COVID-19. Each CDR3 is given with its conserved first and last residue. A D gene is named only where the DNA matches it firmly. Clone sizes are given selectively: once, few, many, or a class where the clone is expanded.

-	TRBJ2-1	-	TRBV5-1	TGCGCCAGCAGCTTGGTGTCTAGCAGTCGCAATGAGCAGTTCTTC	CASSLVSSSRNEQFF
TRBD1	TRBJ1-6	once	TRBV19	TGTGCCAGTACCAGGACAGGAGATTCACCCCTCCACTTT	CASTRTGDSPLHF
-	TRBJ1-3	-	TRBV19	TGTGCCAGACTCCGACCGGGGGACTTTCATGGAAACACCATATATTTT	CARLRPGDFHGNTIYF
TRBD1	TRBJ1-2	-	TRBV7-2	TGTGCCAGCAGCTCCTCCGGGACAGAAACGTATGGCTACACCTTC	CASSSSGTETYGYTF
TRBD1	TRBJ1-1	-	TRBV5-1	TGCGCCAGCAGCCAAAATCCCGGGACAGGGAACACTGAAGCTTTCTTT	CASSQNPGTGNTEAFF
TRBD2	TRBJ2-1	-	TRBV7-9	TGTGCCAGCAGCTCAGGGACTAGCGGCTACAATGAGCAGTTCTTC	CASSSGTSGYNEQFF
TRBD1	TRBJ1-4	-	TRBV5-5	TGTGCCAGCAGCTCGCAACTACCGGGACAGGGTGGTGAAAAACTGTTTTTT	CASSSQLPGQGGEKLFF
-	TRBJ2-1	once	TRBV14	TGTGCCAGCAGCCAAGTTGGAAGGAGGGGGCTTCAGGGGGATGAGCAGTTCTTC	CASSQVGRRGLQGDEQFF
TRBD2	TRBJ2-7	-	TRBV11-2	TGTGCCAGCAGCCCAAGTCCTTCCGGGAGGTACGAGCAGTACTTC	CASSPSPSGRYEQYF
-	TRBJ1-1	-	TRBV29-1	TGCAGCGTTGCAGGGTTGAACACTGAAGCTTTCTTT	CSVAGLNTEAFF
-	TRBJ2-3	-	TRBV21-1	TGTGCCAGCATCCCGACCGAGAGGGCAGATACGCAGTATTTT	CASIPTERADTQYF
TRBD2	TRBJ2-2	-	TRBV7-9	TGTGCCAGCAGCCGAATTACCTTAGCGGGAGCGAACACCGGGGAGCTGTTTTTT	CASSRITLAGANTGELFF
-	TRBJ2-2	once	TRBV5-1	TGCGCCAGCTCCCCCGGGGATAAGGGGAACACCGGGGAGCTGTTTTTT	CASSPGDKGNTGELFF
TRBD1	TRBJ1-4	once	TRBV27	TGTGCCAGCAGTCCATACACCACAGGGGGCGCACGTGAAAAACTGTTTTTT	CASSPYTTGGAREKLFF
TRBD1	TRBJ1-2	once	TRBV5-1	TGCGCCAGCAGCCAAGACAATTATCGGGACAGGGATCCATATGGCTACACCTTC	CASSQDNYRDRDPYGYTF
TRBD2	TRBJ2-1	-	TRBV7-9	TGTGCCAGCAGTCCCGGGACTAGCAGGTACAATGAGCAGTTCTTC	CASSPGTSRYNEQFF
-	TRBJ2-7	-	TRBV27	TGTGCCAGCAGTGGACAATCCTACGAGCAGTACTTC	CASSGQSYEQYF
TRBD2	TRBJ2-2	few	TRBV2	TGTGCCAGCAAATCTCTAGCGGGAAACACCGGGGAGCTGTTTTTT	CASKSLAGNTGELFF
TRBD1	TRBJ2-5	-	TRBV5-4	TGTGCCAGCAGCTTGGGAGGGACAGGCCCACAAGAGACCCAGTACTTC	CASSLGGTGPQETQYF
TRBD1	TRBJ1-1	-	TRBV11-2	TGTGCCAGCAGCCTCCTCACCGGGACAGGGGATGGAACTGAAGCTTTCTTT	CASSLLTGTGDGTEAFF
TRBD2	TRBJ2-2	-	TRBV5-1	TGCGCCAGCAGCCCCTGGGCGGGAGTCGGGGAGCTGTTTTTT	CASSPWAGVGELFF
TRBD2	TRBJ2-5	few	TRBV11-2	TGTGCCAGCAGCGCGGGAGTCGGAGAGACCCAGTACTTC	CASSAGVGETQYF
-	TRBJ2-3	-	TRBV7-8	TGTGCCAGCAGCTTAGCGGGAGAGCCCGCGGATACGCAGTATTTT	CASSLAGEPADTQYF
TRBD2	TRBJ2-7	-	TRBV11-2	TGTGCCAGCAGCTTAGAACCGACTAGCGGGTGGGAGGAGCAGTACTTC	CASSLEPTSGWEEQYF
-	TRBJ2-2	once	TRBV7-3	TGTGCCAGCAGCTTAATGTCAGCGAACACCGGGGAGCTGTTTTTT	CASSLMSANTGELFF
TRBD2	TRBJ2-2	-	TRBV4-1	TGCGCCAGCAGCCGAGATCTAGCGGGGACGAACACCGGGGAGCTGTTTTTT	CASSRDLAGTNTGELFF
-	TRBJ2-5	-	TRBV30	TGTGCCTGGAGTGGTAAAGCGGAAGACCAAGAGACCCAGTACTTC	CAWSGKAEDQETQYF
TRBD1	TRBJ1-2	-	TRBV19	TGTGCCACCCGATTGGGGACAGGGGGTTATGGCTACACCTTC	CATRLGTGGYGYTF
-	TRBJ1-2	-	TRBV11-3	TGTGCCAGCAGCCAATACGCGGACTATGGCTACACCTTC	CASSQYADYGYTF
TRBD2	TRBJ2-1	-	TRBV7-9	TGTGCCAGCAGCGAAACTAGCGGGCCGGGGAATGAGCAGTTCTTC	CASSETSGPGNEQFF
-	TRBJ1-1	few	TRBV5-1	TGCGCCAGCAGCTTGGAGGGGATCTCAACTGAAGCTTTCTTT	CASSLEGISTEAFF
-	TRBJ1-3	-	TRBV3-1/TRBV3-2	TGTGCCAGCAGCCAACCGAGCTCTGGAAACACCATATATTTT	CASSQPSSGNTIYF
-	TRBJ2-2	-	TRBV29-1	TGCAGCGTTGAAGACACCGACGGAGCGGACACCGGGGAGCTGTTTTTT	CSVEDTDGADTGELFF
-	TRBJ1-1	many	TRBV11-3	TGTGCCAGCAGCTTATCCGGGGAGAACACTGAAGCTTTCTTT	CASSLSGENTEAFF
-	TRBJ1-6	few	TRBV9	TGTGCCAGCAGCGTAGGAACGAGGAATTCACCCCTCCACTTT	CASSVGTRNSPLHF
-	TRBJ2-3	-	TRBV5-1	TGCGCCAGCTCGGTTAGCGTCACAGATACGCAGTATTTT	CASSVSVTDTQYF
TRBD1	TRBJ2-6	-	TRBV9	TGTGCCAGCGCACCTGAGGGGGCAGGGTCTGGGGCCAACGTCCTGACTTTC	CASAPEGAGSGANVLTF
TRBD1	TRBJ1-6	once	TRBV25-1	TGTGCCAGCAGTGGGACAGGGCTTGATAATTCACCCCTCCACTTT	CASSGTGLDNSPLHF
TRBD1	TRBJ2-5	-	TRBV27	TGTGCCAGCAGTCACAGGGGCCAAGAGACCCAGTACTTC	CASSHRGQETQYF
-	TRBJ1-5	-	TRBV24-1	TGTGCCACCAGTGATTCAGGTGGGAGCAATCAGCCCCAGCATTTT	CATSDSGGSNQPQHF
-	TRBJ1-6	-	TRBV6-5	TGTGCCAGCAGTTACTCTGCTCAGCGGCCCCTCCACTTT	CASSYSAQRPLHF